A selection of T cell receptor beta chains follows, all from one sample in a study of control samples from healthy donors and cancer patients. Here immunoSEQ multiplex PCR was the method, and the copy in TCRdb shows in-frame clones only, minus some. The data hold about 30,000 clones, with around 80% observed a single time. The source material was PBMCs. Source of these receptors: a man in his fifties or sixties with head and neck cancer. The CDR3 runs from the conserved cysteine through the conserved F or W. Each record gives: clone size, V gene, J gene, CDR3 protein. A clone size is listed for some rows: how often the clone was seen (once, few, many), or a class if it is expanded.

.	TRBV28	TRBJ2-1	CASSLVAASNEQFF
.	TRBV5-1	TRBJ2-2	CASRSGRAVTGELFF
.	TRBV14	TRBJ1-2	CASSRTGLYGYTF
.	TRBV6-2/TRBV6-3	TRBJ1-1	CASSYSDIIEAFF
once	TRBV27	TRBJ2-7	CASSLLASYEQYF
.	TRBV5-6	TRBJ2-2	CASSPAPADTGELFF
.	TRBV19	TRBJ1-1	CASSSVTGTEAFF
.	TRBV4-1	TRBJ2-4	CASSQGRATVAKNIQYF
.	TRBV6-5	TRBJ1-2	CASSPARTYGYTF
.	TRBV28	TRBJ1-3	CASSSQQGATDTIYF
.	TRBV9	TRBJ1-1	CASSVASNTEAFF
.	TRBV28	TRBJ2-2	CASSLSTSVSGELFF
.	TRBV27	TRBJ1-5	CASSFGATQPQHF
.	TRBV28	TRBJ1-4	CASSLWGGNEKLFF
.	TRBV3-1/TRBV3-2	TRBJ1-2	CASSQGVGYGYTF
few	TRBV30	TRBJ1-2	CAWSVPSQGYTF
medium-sized	TRBV19	TRBJ1-2	CASSRFPTAYGYTF
.	TRBV4-1	TRBJ1-2	CASSQATGLGYGYTF
.	TRBV19	TRBJ1-5	CASRYGGGGDQPQHF
once	TRBV19	TRBJ1-2	CASSRTESYGYTF
.	TRBV7-8	TRBJ2-3	CASSVAGGPIGTDTQYF
few	TRBV7-2	TRBJ1-1	CASSAASPGAFF